This TCR beta chain was profiled in a study of blood T cell repertoires in COVID-19. Whole-study context: Donors in the United States, Italy and Spain gave samples during acute or convalescent COVID-19.

In the original workflow: Researchers report that nucleated cell counts were estimated from reference gene primer amplification. Here immunoSEQ multiplex PCR was the method, and the copy in TCRdb shows in-frame clones only, minus some. The V and J calls and clone size are taken from that table; D and trimming were inferred from the DNA. The sample lists approximately 46,000 clones, 82% occurring once. The source of this sequence is a woman in her 70s with acute or convalescent COVID-19. The sequenced sample was peripheral blood.

The CDR3 coding sequence is TGTGCCAGCTCACCTATCCAGGGGGTGTTTCACACTGAAGCTTTCTTT. Protein: CASSPIQGVFHTEAFF. V and J are TRBV18 and TRBJ1-1; TRBD1 agrees at 7 bases. Trimming at V came to 3 bases and at J to 3 bases, leaving 10 bases not matched to a gene. Germline V gene data show CDR1 as KGHSH and CDR2 as LQKENI. CDR3 length: 16 residues.